This TCR beta chain originates from a study of blood T cell repertoires in COVID-19. Study-level information: Sites across the United States, Italy and Spain contributed samples from acute and convalescent COVID-19. Sources were T cells, B-cell-depleted T cells, or PBMCs; the material itself was cDNA or gDNA.

Source study methods: It was from reference gene primer amplification that nucleated cell counts were estimated. Clones were sequenced by immunoSEQ multiplex PCR, and TCRdb holds only the in-frame ones, with some missing. That table furnishes V, J and clone size, whereas the DNA furnished D and trimming. The sample lists some 270,000 clones; around 83% were seen once. This CDR3 has 14 amino acids. CDR1 is LNHDA and CDR2 is SQIVND in the germline V gene (reference sequence). The V segment lost 5 bases and the J segment 10 bases; nucleotides outside the gene matches: 9. The sample comprised peripheral blood. The chain carries TRBV19 and TRBJ2-2, with 8 bases that match TRBD1. The sequence was obtained from a woman aged 35 to 49 who had recovered from COVID-19. In DNA, the CDR3 is TGTGCCAGTAGTGGCCAGGGGGCATGGCAGGAGCTGTTTTTT. It encodes CASSGQGAWQELFF.